This T cell receptor beta chain was documented in a study of blood T cell repertoires in COVID-19. This CDR3 is 20 amino acids long. V gave up 5 bases and J gave up 2 bases; unmatched junction bases: 18. The germline V gene encodes CDR1 ENHRY and CDR2 SYGVKD. Clones were sequenced by immunoSEQ multiplex PCR, and TCRdb holds only the in-frame ones, with some missing. The sample lists 250,000 or so clones; 90% were seen once. This clone has a single count. Those enrolled in Seattle joined during active infection and were followed longitudinally afterward. Sequencing was done on a sample of peripheral blood. The V and J genes are TRBV10-3 and TRBJ2-7; 13 bases match TRBD2. This sequence was found in a woman aged 55-69 years with COVID-19, enrolled during active disease. CDR3 in DNA: TGTGCCATCAGTCGCCCCACTCGGACTAGCGGGGGCCCCAGGACCTACGAGCAGTACTTC. Protein: CAISRPTRTSGGPRTYEQYF.